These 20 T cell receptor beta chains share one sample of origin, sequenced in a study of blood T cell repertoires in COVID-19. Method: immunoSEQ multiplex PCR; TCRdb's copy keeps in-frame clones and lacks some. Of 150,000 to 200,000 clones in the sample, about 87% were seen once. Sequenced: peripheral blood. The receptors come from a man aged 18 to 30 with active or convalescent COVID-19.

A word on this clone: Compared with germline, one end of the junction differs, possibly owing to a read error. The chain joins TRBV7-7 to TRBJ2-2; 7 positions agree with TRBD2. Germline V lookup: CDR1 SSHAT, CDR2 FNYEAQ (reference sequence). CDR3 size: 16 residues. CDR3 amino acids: CASSPISGALNGELFF. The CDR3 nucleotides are TGTGCTAGCAGCCCCATCAGCGGGGCATTAAACGGGGAGCTGTTTTTT.

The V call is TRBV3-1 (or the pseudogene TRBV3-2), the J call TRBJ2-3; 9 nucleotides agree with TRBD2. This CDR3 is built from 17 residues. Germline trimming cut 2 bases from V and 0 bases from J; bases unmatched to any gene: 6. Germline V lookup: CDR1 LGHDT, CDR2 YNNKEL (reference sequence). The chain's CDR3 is CASSQRVLAGSTDTQYF. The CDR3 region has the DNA TGTGCCAGCAGCCAAAGAGTGCTAGCGGGGAGCACAGATACGCAGTATTTT.

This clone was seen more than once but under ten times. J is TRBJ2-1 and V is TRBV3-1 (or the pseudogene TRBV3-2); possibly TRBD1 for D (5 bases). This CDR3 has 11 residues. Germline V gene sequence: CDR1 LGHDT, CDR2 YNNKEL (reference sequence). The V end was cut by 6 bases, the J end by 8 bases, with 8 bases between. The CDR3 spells CASRQADEQFF. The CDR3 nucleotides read TGTGCCAGCAGACAGGCCGATGAGCAGTTCTTC.

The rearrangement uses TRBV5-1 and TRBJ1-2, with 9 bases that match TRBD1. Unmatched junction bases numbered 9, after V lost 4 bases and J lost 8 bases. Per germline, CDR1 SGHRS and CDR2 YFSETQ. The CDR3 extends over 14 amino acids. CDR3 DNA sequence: TGCGCCAGCAGCCCGACTACAGGGGGCGGCGGCTACACCTTC. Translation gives CASSPTTGGGGYTF.

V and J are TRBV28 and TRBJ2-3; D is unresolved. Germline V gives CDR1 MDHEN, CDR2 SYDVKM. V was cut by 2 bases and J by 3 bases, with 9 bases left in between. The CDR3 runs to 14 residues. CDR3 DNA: TGTGCCAGCAGTTTAGTTCAACTTACAGATACGCAGTATTTT. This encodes CASSLVQLTDTQYF.

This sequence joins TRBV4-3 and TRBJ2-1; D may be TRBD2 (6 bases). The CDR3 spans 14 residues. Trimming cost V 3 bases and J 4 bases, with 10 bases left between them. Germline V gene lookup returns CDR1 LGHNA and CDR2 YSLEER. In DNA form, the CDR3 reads TGCGCCAGCAGCCACGGTAGCGGTTACAATGAGCAGTTCTTC. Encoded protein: CASSHGSGYNEQFF.

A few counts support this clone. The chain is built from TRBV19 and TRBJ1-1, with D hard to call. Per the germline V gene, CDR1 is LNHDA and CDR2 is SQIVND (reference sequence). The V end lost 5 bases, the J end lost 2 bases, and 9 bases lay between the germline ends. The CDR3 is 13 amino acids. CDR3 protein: CASSLKLNTEAFF. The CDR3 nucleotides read TGTGCCAGTAGTTTAAAGCTAAACACTGAAGCTTTCTTT.

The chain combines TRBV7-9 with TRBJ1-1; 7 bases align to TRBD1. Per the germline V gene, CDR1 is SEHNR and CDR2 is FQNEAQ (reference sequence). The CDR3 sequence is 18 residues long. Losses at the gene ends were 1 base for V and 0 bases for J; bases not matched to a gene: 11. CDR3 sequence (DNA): TGTGCCAGCAGCTTAGGGTCTACAGGGGCCCCTTTGAACACTGAAGCTTTCTTT. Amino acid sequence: CASSLGSTGAPLNTEAFF.

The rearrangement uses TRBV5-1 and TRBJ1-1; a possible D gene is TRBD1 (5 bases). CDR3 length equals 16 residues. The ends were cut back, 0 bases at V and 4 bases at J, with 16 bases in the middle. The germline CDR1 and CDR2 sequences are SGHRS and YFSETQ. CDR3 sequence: CASSLELAGKRTEAFF. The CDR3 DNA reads TGCGCCAGCAGCTTGGAATTGGCAGGGAAGCGCACTGAAGCTTTCTTT.

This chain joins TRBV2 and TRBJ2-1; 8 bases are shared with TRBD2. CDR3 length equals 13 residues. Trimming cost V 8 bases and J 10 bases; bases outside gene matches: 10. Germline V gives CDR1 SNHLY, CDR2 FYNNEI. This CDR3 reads CASRLAGGLEQFF. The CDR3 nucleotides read TGTGCCAGCCGTCTAGCGGGCGGATTGGAGCAGTTCTTC. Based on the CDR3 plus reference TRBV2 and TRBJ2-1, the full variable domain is EPEVTQTPSHQVTQMGQEVILRCVPISNHLYFYWYRQILGQKVEFLVSFYNNEISEKSEIFDDQFSVERPDGSNFTLKIRSTKLEDSAMYFCASRLAGGLEQFFGPGTRLTVL.

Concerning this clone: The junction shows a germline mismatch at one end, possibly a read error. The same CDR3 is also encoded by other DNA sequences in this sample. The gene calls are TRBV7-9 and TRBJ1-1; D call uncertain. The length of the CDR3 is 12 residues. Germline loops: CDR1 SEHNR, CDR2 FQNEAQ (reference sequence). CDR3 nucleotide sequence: TGTGCCAGCAGCTTAGAGCATACTGAAGCCTTCTTT. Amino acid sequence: CASSLEHTEAFF.

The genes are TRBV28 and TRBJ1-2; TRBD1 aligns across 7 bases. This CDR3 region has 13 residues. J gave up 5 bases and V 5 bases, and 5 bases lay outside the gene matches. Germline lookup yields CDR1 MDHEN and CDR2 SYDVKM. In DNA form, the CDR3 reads TGTGCCAGCAGTCCCCTGACAGGGTATGGCTACACCTTC. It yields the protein CASSPLTGYGYTF.

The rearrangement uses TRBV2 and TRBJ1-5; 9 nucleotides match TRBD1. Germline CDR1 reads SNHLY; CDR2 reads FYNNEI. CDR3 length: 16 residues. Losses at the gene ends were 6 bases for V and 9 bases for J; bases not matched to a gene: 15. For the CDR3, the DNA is TGTGCCAGCAGCCTAAGCATCGGGACAGGGCAGGGGCCCCAGCATTTT. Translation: CASSLSIGTGQGPQHF.

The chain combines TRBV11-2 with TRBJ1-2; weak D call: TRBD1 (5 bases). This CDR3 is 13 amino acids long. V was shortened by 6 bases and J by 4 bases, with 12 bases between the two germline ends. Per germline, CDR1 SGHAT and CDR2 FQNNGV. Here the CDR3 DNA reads TGTGCCAGCAGACTGGGGGGGGTCTATGGCTACACCTTC. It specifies CASRLGGVYGYTF.

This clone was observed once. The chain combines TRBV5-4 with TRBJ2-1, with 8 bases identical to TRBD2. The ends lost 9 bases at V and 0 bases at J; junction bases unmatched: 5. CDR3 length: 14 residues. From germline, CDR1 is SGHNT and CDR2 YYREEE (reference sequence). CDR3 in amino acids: CATAGTSSYNEQFF. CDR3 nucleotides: TGTGCCACCGCCGGGACTAGCTCCTACAATGAGCAGTTCTTC.

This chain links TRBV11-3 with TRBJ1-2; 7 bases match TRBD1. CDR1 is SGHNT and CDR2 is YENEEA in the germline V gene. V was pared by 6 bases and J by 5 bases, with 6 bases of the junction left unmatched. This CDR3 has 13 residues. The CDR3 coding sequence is TGTGCCAGCAGGTGGACAGGAGATTATGGCTACACCTTC. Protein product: CASRWTGDYGYTF.

DNA of the CDR3: TGTGCCAGCAGCAGACAGCTCAATGAGCAGTTCTTC. The encoded protein is CASSRQLNEQFF. The chain employs TRBV3-1 (or the pseudogene TRBV3-2) and TRBJ2-1, with D possibly TRBD1 on 5 matching bases. Germline lookup yields CDR1 LGHDT and CDR2 YNNKEL (reference sequence). With 5 bases removed from V and 6 bases from J, the gap between germline ends came to 8 bases. The CDR3 runs 12 residues.

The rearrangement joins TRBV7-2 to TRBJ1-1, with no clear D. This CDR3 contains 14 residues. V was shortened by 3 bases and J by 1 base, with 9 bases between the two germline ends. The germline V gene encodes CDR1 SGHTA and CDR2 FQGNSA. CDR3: CASSFGLANTEAFF. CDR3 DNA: TGTGCCAGCAGCTTCGGACTAGCGAACACTGAAGCTTTCTTT. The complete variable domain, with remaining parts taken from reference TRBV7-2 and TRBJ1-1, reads GAGVSQSPSNKVTEKGKDVELRCDPISGHTALYWYRQSLGQGLEFLIYFQGNSAPDKSGLPSDRFSAERTGGSVSTLTIQRTQQEDSAVYLCASSFGLANTEAFFGQGTRLTVV.

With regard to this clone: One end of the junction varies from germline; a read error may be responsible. The CDR3 DNA follows: TGTGCCAGCAGTGAATGGCAGCGCCAGCATTTT. It codes for CASSEWQRQHF. The V gene is TRBV2, the J gene TRBJ1-5; D not resolved. Germline V gene data show CDR1 as SNHLY and CDR2 as FYNNEI. The CDR3 totals 11 residues.

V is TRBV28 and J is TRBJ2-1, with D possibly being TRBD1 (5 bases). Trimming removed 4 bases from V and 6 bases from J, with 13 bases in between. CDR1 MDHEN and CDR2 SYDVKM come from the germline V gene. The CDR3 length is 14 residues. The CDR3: CASSSMDTINEQFF. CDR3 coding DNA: TGTGCCAGCAGTTCAATGGACACCATCAATGAGCAGTTCTTC.